This TCR beta chain was sequenced for a study of T cell responses to AZD1222 COVID-19 vaccine. Study findings and constraints: Baseline testing showed seropositivity in only six AZD1222 recipients.

Comment on this clone: Its specificity is not known.

Trimming cost V 3 bases and J 1 base, with 5 bases left between them. Germline-derived CDR1 and CDR2 are MGHDK and SYGVNS. This CDR3 is 13 amino acids long. Here immunoSEQ multiplex PCR was the method, and the copy in TCRdb shows in-frame clones only, minus some. The table shows over 75,000 clones, with 80% to 90% occurring only once. The rearrangement uses TRBV25-1 and TRBJ2-3, with D hard to call. The material was peripheral blood, obtained 28 days after the second AZD1222 dose. The TCR sequence derives from an adult who received the AZD1222 COVID-19 vaccine. The CDR3 DNA sequence: TGTGCCAGCAGTGACTGGGGCACAGATACGCAGTATTTT. Translating it yields CASSDWGTDTQYF.